This T cell receptor beta chain was captured in a study of blood T cell repertoires in COVID-19. Whole-study context: Whether acute or convalescent, the COVID-19 samples came from the United States, Italy and Spain. T cells, B-cell-depleted T cells, or PBMCs supplied cDNA or gDNA.

Per the study methods: Estimates of nucleated cell counts were drawn from the amplification of reference gene primers. TCRdb keeps only in-frame clones here, not all; method: immunoSEQ multiplex PCR. That table furnishes V, J and clone size, whereas the DNA furnished D and trimming. The sample includes 400,000 to 450,000 clones, about 90% of them seen just once. Allocation to cohorts depended on clinical history reported by the participants. This CDR3 has 14 amino acids. Germline-derived CDR1 and CDR2 are SQVTM and ANQGSEA. J gave up 3 bases and V 6 bases, and 5 bases lay outside the gene matches. This clone was picked up a small number of times.

This sequence was found in a man aged 18 to 35 who had recovered from COVID-19. The genes are TRBV29-1 and TRBJ2-1, with 10 bases aligning to TRBD1. What was sequenced was PBMCs or T cells enriched from blood (not recorded which). The chain's CDR3 is CSVTGTGDYNEQFF. The DNA for the CDR3 is TGCAGCGTGACCGGGACAGGGGACTACAATGAGCAGTTCTTC.